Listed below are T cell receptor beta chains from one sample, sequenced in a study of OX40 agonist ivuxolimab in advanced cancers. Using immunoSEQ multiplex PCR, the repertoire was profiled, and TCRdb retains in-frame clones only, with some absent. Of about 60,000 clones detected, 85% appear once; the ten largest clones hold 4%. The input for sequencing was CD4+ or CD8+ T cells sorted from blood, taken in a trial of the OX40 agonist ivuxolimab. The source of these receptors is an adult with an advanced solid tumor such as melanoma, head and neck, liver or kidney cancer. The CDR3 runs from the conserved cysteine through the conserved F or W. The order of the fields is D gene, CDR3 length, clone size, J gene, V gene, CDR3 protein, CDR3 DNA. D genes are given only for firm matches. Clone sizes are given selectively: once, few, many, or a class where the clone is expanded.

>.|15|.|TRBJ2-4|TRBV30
CAWSVGSGEFNIQYF
TGTGCCTGGAGTGTAGGGTCAGGGGAATTTAACATTCAGTACTTC
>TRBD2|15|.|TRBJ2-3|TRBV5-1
CASSPWEGAVDTQYF
TGCGCCAGCAGCCCGTGGGAGGGAGCAGTAGATACGCAGTATTTT
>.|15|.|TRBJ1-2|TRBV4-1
CASSQGTASNYGYTF
TGCGCCAGCAGCCAAGGGACAGCCTCTAACTATGGCTACACCTTC
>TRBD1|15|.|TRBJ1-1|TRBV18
CASSPGTGQNTEAFF
TGTGCCAGCTCACCGGGGACAGGCCAGAACACTGAAGCTTTCTTT
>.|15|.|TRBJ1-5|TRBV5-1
CASSLAGGANQPQHF
TGCGCCAGCAGCTTGGCCGGGGGTGCAAATCAGCCCCAGCATTTT
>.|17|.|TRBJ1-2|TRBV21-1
CASSKELRQGLVYGYTF
TGTGCCAGCAGCAAAGAATTGAGGCAGGGGCTCGTCTATGGCTACACCTTC
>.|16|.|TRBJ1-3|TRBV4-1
CASSQLVIGPGNTIYF
TGCGCCAGCAGCCAACTTGTAATTGGCCCTGGAAACACCATATATTTT
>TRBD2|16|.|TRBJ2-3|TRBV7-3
CASWKEREGRRPGQYF
TGTGCCAGTTGGAAGGAGCGGGAGGGTAGACGGCCGGGGCAGTATTTT
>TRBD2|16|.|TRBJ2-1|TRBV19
CASRRITSGRGNEQFF
TGTGCCAGTCGACGAATTACTAGCGGGAGGGGGAATGAGCAGTTCTTC
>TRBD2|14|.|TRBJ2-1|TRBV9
CASRAGETYNEQFF
TGTGCCAGCAGAGCGGGAGAAACCTACAATGAGCAGTTCTTC
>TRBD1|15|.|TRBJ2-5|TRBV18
CASSPPGQGGETQYF
TGTGCCAGCTCACCACCGGGACAGGGGGGAGAGACCCAGTACTTC
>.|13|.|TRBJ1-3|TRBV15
CATSPGGGNTIYF
TGTGCCACCAGCCCCGGGGGAGGAAACACCATATATTTT
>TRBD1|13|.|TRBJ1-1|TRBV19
CASTGQGNTEAFF
TGTGCCAGTACAGGACAGGGGAACACTGAAGCTTTCTTT
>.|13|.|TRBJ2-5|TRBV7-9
CASSPWEQETQYF
TGTGCCAGCAGCCCCTGGGAACAAGAGACCCAGTACTTC
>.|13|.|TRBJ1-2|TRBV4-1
CASSKGRFDGYTF
TGCGCCAGCAGCAAGGGCAGGTTCGATGGCTACACCTTC
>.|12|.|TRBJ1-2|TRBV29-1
CSVDPDTNGYTF
TGCAGCGTTGATCCCGACACCAATGGCTACACCTTC
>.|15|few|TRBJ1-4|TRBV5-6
CASSLKAIGDEKLFF
TGTGCCAGCAGCTTAAAGGCAATCGGTGATGAAAAACTGTTTTTT
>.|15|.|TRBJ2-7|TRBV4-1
CASSQDSGVGSEQYF
TGCGCCAGCAGCCAAGATAGCGGTGTTGGGTCCGAGCAGTACTTC
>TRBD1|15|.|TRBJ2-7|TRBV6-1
CASSDLAGGSYEQYF
TGTGCCAGCAGCGACCTCGCAGGGGGCTCCTACGAGCAGTACTTC
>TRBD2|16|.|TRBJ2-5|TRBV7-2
CASRSLLAGEGETQYF
TGTGCCAGCAGATCCCTCCTAGCGGGAGAGGGGGAGACCCAGTACTTC
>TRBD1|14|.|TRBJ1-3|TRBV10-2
CASMDRGIGNTIYF
TGCGCCAGCATGGACAGGGGCATTGGAAACACCATATATTTT
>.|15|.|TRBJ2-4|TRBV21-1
CASSKDKGAKNIQYF
TGTGCCAGCAGCAAAGATAAGGGAGCCAAAAACATTCAGTACTTC
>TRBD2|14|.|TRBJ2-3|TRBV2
CASQTSGGADTQYF
TGTGCCAGCCAAACTAGCGGGGGGGCGGATACGCAGTATTTT
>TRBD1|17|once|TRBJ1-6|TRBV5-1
CASSLAPQGAIGSPLHF
TGCGCCAGCAGCTTGGCCCCGCAGGGGGCGATAGGTTCACCCCTCCACTTT
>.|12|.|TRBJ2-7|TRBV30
CAWSQPAIEQYF
TGTGCCTGGAGTCAACCCGCCATCGAGCAGTACTTC
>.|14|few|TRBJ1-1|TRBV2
CASRSNPGAPEAFF
TGTGCCAGCAGGTCCAATCCGGGGGCACCTGAAGCTTTCTTT
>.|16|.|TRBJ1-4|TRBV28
CASSRNFRSGGQKLFF
TGTGCCAGCAGCCGAAATTTTAGGTCGGGGGGTCAAAAACTGTTTTTT
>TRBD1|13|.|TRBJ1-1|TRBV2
CASSRDRVAEAFF
TGTGCCAGCAGTAGGGACAGGGTTGCTGAAGCTTTCTTT
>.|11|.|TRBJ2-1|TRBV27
CASALYNEQFF
TGTGCCAGCGCTTTATACAATGAGCAGTTCTTC
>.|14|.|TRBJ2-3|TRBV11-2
CASSFGQRTDTQYF
TGTGCCAGCAGCTTTGGTCAGCGTACAGATACGCAGTATTTT
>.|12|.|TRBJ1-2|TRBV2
CASSEAGYGYTF
TGTGCCAGCAGTGAAGCAGGTTATGGCTACACCTTC
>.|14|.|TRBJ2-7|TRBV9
CASSATGIGYEQYF
TGTGCCAGCAGCGCCACAGGGATCGGCTACGAGCAGTACTTC
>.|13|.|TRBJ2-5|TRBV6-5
CASRVRGQETQYF
TGTGCCAGCAGGGTCCGAGGCCAAGAGACCCAGTACTTC
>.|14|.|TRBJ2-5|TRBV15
CATSRDRREETQYF
TGTGCCACCAGCAGAGATCGGAGGGAGGAGACCCAGTACTTC
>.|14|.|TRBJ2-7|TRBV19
CASSPQGGSYEQYF
TGTGCCAGTAGTCCGCAGGGCGGGTCCTACGAGCAGTACTTC
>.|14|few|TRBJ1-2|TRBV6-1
CASSETPRAYGYTF
TGTGCCAGCAGTGAAACCCCGAGGGCCTATGGCTACACCTTC
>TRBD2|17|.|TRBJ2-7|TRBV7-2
CASSLVGLAGGGHEQYF
TGTGCCAGCAGCTTAGTGGGACTAGCGGGAGGTGGCCACGAGCAGTACTTC
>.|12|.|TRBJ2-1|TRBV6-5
CAIRSGYNEQFF
TGTGCCATCCGGTCGGGATACAATGAGCAGTTCTTC
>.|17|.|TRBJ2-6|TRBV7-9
CASTRTGSWSGANVLTF
TGTGCCAGCACCCGAACAGGGAGCTGGTCTGGGGCCAACGTCCTGACTTTC
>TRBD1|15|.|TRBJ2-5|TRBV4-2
CASSPRDRGQETQYF
TGTGCCAGCAGCCCACGTGACAGGGGTCAAGAGACCCAGTACTTC
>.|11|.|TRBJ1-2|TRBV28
CATEGDYGYTF
TGTGCCACGGAGGGCGACTATGGCTACACCTTC
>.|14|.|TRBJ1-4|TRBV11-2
CASSFGLSREKLFF
TGTGCCAGCAGCTTCGGACTGTCAAGGGAAAAACTGTTTTTT
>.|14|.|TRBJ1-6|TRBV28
CASSFSYYNSPLHF
TGTGCCAGCAGTTTTTCATATTATAATTCACCCCTCCACTTT
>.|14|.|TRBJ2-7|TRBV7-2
CASSLVPGWNEQYF
TGTGCCAGCAGCTTAGTACCAGGGTGGAACGAGCAGTACTTC
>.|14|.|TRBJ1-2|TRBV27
CATLKQGIGNGYTF
TGTGCCACCCTCAAACAGGGAATCGGGAATGGCTACACCTTC
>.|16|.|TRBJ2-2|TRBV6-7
CASSLGRGFPTGELFF
TGTGCCAGCAGCCTCGGTAGGGGATTCCCCACCGGGGAGCTGTTTTTT
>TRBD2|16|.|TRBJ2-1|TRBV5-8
CASSLYRTSNLVEQFF
TGTGCCAGCAGCTTGTATCGGACTAGTAACTTGGTTGAGCAGTTCTTC
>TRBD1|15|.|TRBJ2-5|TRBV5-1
CASSLGDRSQETQYF
TGCGCCAGCAGCTTGGGGGACAGAAGTCAAGAGACCCAGTACTTC
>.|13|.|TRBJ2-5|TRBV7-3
CASSTTGVETQYF
TGTGCCAGCAGCACCACGGGGGTGGAGACCCAGTACTTC
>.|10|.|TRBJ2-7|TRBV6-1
CATNSYEQYF
TGTGCCACTAACTCCTACGAGCAGTACTTC
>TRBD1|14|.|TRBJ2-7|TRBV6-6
CASSSGQGVYEQYF
TGTGCCAGCAGTTCGGGACAGGGGGTCTACGAGCAGTACTTC
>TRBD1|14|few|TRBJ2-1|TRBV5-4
CASSWTGLDNEQFF
TGTGCCAGCAGCTGGACAGGGTTGGACAATGAGCAGTTCTTC
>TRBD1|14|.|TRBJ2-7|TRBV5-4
CASSSGQGTYEQYF
TGTGCCAGCAGCTCGGGACAGGGCACCTACGAGCAGTACTTC